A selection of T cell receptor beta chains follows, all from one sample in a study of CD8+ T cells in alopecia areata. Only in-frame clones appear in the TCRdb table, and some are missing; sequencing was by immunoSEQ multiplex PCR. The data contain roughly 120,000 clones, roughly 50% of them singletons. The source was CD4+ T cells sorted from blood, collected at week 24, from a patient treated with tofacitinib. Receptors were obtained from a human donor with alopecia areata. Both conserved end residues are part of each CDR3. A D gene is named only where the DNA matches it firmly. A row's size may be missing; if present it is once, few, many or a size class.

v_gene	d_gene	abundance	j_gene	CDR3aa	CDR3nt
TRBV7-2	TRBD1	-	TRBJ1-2	CASSPRTGGYSYTF	TGTGCCAGCAGCCCGCGGACAGGGGGGTATAGCTACACCTTC
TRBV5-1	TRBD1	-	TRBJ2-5	CASSLTGGGETQYF	TGCGCCAGCAGCTTGACAGGGGGAGGAGAGACCCAGTACTTC
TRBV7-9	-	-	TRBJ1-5	CASSPGATISNQPQHF	TGTGCCAGCAGCCCCGGGGCAACAATTTCCAATCAGCCCCAGCATTTT
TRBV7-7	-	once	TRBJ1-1	CASSLDLDTEAFF	TGTGCTAGCAGCTTGGATTTGGACACTGAAGCTTTCTTT
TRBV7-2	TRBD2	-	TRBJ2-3	CASSLVAGGSPDTQYF	TGTGCCAGCAGCTTAGTTGCGGGGGGGTCCCCAGATACGCAGTATTTT
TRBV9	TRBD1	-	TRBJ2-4	CASSVGTGESKNIQYF	TGTGCCAGCAGCGTAGGGACAGGGGAGTCCAAAAACATTCAGTACTTC
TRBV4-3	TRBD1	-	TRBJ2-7	CASSQGMDRGSHEQYF	TGCGCCAGCAGCCAAGGTATGGACAGGGGCAGCCACGAGCAGTACTTC
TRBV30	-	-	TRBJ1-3	CAWGSSGNTIYF	TGTGCCTGGGGGAGCTCTGGAAACACCATATATTTT
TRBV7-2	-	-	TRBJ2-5	CASSLGLTQETQYF	TGTGCCAGCAGCCTCGGACTCACTCAAGAGACCCAGTACTTC
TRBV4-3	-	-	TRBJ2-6	CASSPRTGSSGANVLTF	TGCGCCAGCAGCCCCCGAACGGGGAGCTCTGGGGCCAACGTCCTGACTTTC
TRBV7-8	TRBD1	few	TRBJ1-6	CASSLGQGDSPLHF	TGTGCCAGCAGCTTAGGACAGGGGGATTCACCCCTCCACTTT
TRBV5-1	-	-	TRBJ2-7	CASSLAEGTEQYF	TGCGCCAGCAGCTTGGCCGAAGGAACCGAGCAGTACTTC
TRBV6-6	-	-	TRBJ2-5	CASSYVTGQETQYF	TGTGCCAGCAGTTACGTTACAGGGCAAGAGACCCAGTACTTC
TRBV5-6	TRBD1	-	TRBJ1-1	CASSLGQGTTEAFF	TGTGCCAGCAGCCTGGGACAGGGAACCACTGAAGCTTTCTTT
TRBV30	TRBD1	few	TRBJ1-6	CAWRAAGTALSPLHF	TGTGCCTGGAGGGCCGCCGGGACAGCTTTATCACCCCTCCACTTT
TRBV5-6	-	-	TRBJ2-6	CASSLAGTTSSGANVLTF	TGTGCCAGCAGCTTGGCCGGGACAACTTCGTCTGGGGCCAACGTCCTGACTTTC
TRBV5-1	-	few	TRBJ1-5	CASSEGQSNQPQHF	TGCGCCAGCAGCGAGGGACAAAGCAATCAGCCCCAGCATTTT
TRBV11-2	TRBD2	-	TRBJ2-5	CASSLDLAALGTQYF	TGTGCCAGCAGCTTAGACCTAGCGGCCTTAGGAACCCAGTACTTC
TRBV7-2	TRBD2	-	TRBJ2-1	CASSLVTVVKRGNNEQFF	TGTGCCAGCAGCTTAGTAACGGTGGTCAAGCGGGGGAACAATGAGCAGTTCTTC
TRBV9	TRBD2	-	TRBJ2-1	CASSPSGTSGGEQFF	TGTGCCAGCAGCCCTAGTGGGACTAGCGGGGGGGAGCAGTTCTTC
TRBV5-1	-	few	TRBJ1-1	CASSFKGDTEAFF	TGCGCCAGCAGCTTCAAGGGGGACACTGAAGCTTTCTTT
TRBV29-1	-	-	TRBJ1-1	CSVLTWAEAFF	TGCAGCGTCCTGACTTGGGCAGAAGCTTTCTTT
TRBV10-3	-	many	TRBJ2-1	CAGRTDPYNEQFF	TGTGCCGGCAGGACAGACCCTTACAATGAGCAGTTCTTC
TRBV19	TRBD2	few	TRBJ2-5	CASSSGGRETQYF	TGTGCCAGTTCCAGCGGGGGCCGAGAGACCCAGTACTTC
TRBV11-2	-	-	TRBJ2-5	CASSDYQTQYF	TGTGCCAGCAGCGATTACCAAACCCAGTACTTC
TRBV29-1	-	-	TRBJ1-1	CSVGSQQVNTEAFF	TGCAGCGTTGGGTCCCAACAGGTGAACACTGAAGCTTTCTTT
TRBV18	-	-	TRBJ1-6	CASSPTGGGSPLHF	TGTGCCAGCTCACCAACCGGGGGAGGCTCACCCCTCCACTTT
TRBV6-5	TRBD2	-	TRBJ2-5	CAVAVAGGQETQYF	TGTGCCGTTGCGGTAGCGGGGGGACAAGAGACCCAGTACTTC
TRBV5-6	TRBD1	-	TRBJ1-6	CASSKQGAGNSPLHF	TGTGCCAGCAGCAAACAGGGGGCAGGGAATTCACCCCTCCACTTT
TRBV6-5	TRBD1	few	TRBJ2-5	CASSLRDRGGETQYF	TGTGCCAGCAGTCTCCGGGACAGGGGAGGAGAGACCCAGTACTTC
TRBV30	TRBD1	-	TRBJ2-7	CAWRLTGGRYEQYF	TGTGCCTGGAGGCTGACAGGGGGTCGCTACGAGCAGTACTTC
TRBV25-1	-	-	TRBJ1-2	CASSEGTGNYGYTF	TGTGCCAGCAGTGAAGGCACCGGGAACTATGGCTACACCTTC
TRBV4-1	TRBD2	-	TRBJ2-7	CASSQEGLAGGYEQYF	TGCGCCAGCAGCCAAGAAGGCCTAGCGGGGGGGTACGAGCAGTACTTC
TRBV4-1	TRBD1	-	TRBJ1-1	CASSQEVGQGGTEAFF	TGCGCCAGCAGCCAAGAAGTCGGACAGGGAGGCACTGAAGCTTTCTTT
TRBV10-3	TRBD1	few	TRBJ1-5	CAISGDRSNQPQHF	TGTGCCATCAGTGGGGACAGGAGCAATCAGCCCCAGCATTTT
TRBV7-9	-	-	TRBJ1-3	CASSSFDTIYF	TGTGCCAGCAGCTCGTTTGACACCATATATTTT
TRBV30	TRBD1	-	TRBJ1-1	CAWSPGQGGTEAFF	TGTGCCTGGAGCCCTGGACAGGGGGGCACTGAAGCTTTCTTT
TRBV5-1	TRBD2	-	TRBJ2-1	CASSLGGGGNNEQFF	TGCGCCAGCAGCTTGGGTGGCGGGGGAAACAATGAGCAGTTCTTC
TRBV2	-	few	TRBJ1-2	CASSEESYGYTF	TGTGCCAGCAGTGAGGAGTCCTATGGCTACACCTTC
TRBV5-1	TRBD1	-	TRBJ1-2	CASSHTTTGENYGYTF	TGCGCCAGCAGCCATACGACGACAGGGGAGAACTATGGCTACACCTTC
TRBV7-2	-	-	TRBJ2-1	CASSRRGNEQFF	TGTGCCAGCAGCCGAAGGGGCAATGAGCAGTTCTTC
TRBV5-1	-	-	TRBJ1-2	CASSLTDYGYTF	TGCGCCAGCAGCTTGACAGATTATGGCTACACCTTC
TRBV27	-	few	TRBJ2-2	CASSPYIQGRRTGELFF	TGTGCCAGCAGTCCCTACATACAGGGGAGGCGCACCGGGGAGCTGTTTTTT
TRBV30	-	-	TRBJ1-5	CAWSRGNQPQHF	TGTGCCTGGAGCAGGGGTAATCAGCCCCAGCATTTT
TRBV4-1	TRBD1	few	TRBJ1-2	CASSQDGTGEIHGYTF	TGTGCCAGCAGCCAAGACGGGACAGGGGAAATCCATGGCTACACCTTC
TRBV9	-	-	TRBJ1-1	CASSVVTGTEAFF	TGTGCCAGCAGCGTAGTAACGGGGACTGAAGCTTTCTTT
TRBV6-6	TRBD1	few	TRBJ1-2	CASKKQGDGYTF	TGTGCCAGCAAAAAACAGGGGGATGGCTACACCTTC
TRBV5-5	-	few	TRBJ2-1	CASSLVTSAVVEQFF	TGTGCCAGCAGCTTAGTCACTTCGGCGGTGGTTGAGCAGTTCTTC
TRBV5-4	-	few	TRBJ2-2	CASSPVLTSNTGELFF	TGTGCCAGCAGCCCGGTATTAACATCGAACACCGGGGAGCTGTTTTTT
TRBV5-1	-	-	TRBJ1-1	CASSLNVNTEAFF	TGCGCCAGCAGCTTAAACGTGAACACTGAAGCTTTCTTT
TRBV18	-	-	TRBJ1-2	CASSRKEFSNYGYTF	TGTGCCAGCTCACGAAAGGAGTTTTCTAACTATGGCTACACCTTC
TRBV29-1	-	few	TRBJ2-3	CSVAPRGLTDTQYF	TGCAGCGTAGCGCCTAGGGGCCTCACAGATACGCAGTATTTT
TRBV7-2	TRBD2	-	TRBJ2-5	CASSSTGLAGAQETQYF	TGTGCCAGCAGCTCGACGGGACTAGCGGGGGCCCAAGAGACCCAGTACTTC